This T cell receptor (beta chain) was recovered during a study of PD-1 blockade in classical Hodgkin lymphoma. Study results and caveats: Relative to healthy donors, newly diagnosed patients reportedly had lower baseline TCR diversity, which was reported as lower still in relapsed/refractory patients. The CD4+ diversity rise by C4D1 was clearest in complete responders.

Brentuximab vedotin exposure varied, and every patient relapsed after autologous stem cell transplantation. With magnetic negative selection, CD4+ T cells were purified from PBMCs that had been thawed. With V trimmed by 2 bases and J by 4 bases, 5 bases remained unmatched. CDR3 length: 15 residues. Libraries were prepared by immunoSEQ multiplex PCR; TCRdb keeps only in-frame clonotypes and omits some of them. The table records approximately 9,900 clones, about 70% of them present only once. With respect to this clone: What it binds is unknown.

The sequencing here drew on CD4+ T cells from blood, taken at baseline. The sequence was obtained from a human donor with classical Hodgkin lymphoma. The rearrangement links TRBV5-3 to TRBJ2-3; TRBD2 matches 9 bases. TRBV5-3 is annotated as an ORF whose role is uncertain. This CDR3 reads CARSLNLAGPDTQYF. The DNA of the CDR3 is TGTGCCAGAAGCTTAAACCTAGCGGGACCAGATACGCAGTATTTT.